This is a list of T cell receptor beta chains from one sample in a study of T cells in Graves' hyperthyroidism and ophthalmopathy. Using its own MiXCR run on the multiplex PCR reads, TCRdb lists one record per CDR3 protein. The sample lists 640,000 or so distinct CDR3 sequences; over 12% were seen once. The material sequenced was blood. These receptors originate from a woman aged 35 to 49 with Graves' ophthalmopathy. The CDR3 runs from the conserved cysteine through the conserved F or W. The order of the fields is CDR3 protein, CDR3 DNA, V gene, D gene, J gene, clone size. A D gene is named only where the DNA matches it firmly. The size entry is marked missing in some rows and otherwise reads once, few, many or a size class.

CDR3: CASTDVGELFF; DNA: TGTGCCAGCACGGATGTCGGGGAGCTGTTTTTT; V: TRBV6-2/TRBV6-3; D: .; J: TRBJ2-2; size: .
CDR3: CASSIYGTDQETQYF; DNA: TGTGCCAGCAGCATCTATGGGACAGACCAAGAGACCCAGTACTTC; V: TRBV11-2; D: TRBD1; J: TRBJ2-5; size: .
CDR3: CASSGGWGEAFF; DNA: TGTGCCAGCAGCGGGGGGTGGGGTGAAGCTTTCTTT; V: TRBV9; D: .; J: TRBJ1-1; size: few
CDR3: CASSYTLAGGSGANVLTF; DNA: TGTGCCAGCAGTTACACACTAGCGGGAGGGTCTGGGGCCAACGTCCTGACTTTC; V: TRBV6-2/TRBV6-3; D: TRBD2; J: TRBJ2-6; size: many
CDR3: CAWSITVETQYF; DNA: TGTGCCTGGAGTATAACAGTTGAGACCCAGTACTTC; V: TRBV30; D: .; J: TRBJ2-5; size: many
CDR3: CASSYASSGNTIYF; DNA: TGTGCCAGCAGTTATGCTTCCTCTGGAAACACCATATATTTT; V: TRBV28; D: .; J: TRBJ1-3; size: many
CDR3: CASRNRDRGLSNQPQHF; DNA: TGTGCCAGCAGGAACCGGGACAGGGGGCTAAGCAATCAGCCCCAGCATTTT; V: TRBV6-2/TRBV6-3; D: TRBD1; J: TRBJ1-5; size: many
CDR3: CASSSAGVNQPQHF; DNA: TGTGCCAGCTCGAGCGCGGGGGTTAATCAGCCCCAGCATTTT; V: TRBV19; D: .; J: TRBJ1-5; size: .
CDR3: CSARDDSRSSYEQYF; DNA: TGCAGTGCTAGAGACGACAGCCGCAGCTCCTACGAGCAGTACTTC; V: TRBV20-1; D: .; J: TRBJ2-7; size: many
CDR3: CATSRVFGGVQETQYF; DNA: TGTGCCACCAGCAGAGTTTTTGGGGGCGTCCAGGAGACCCAGTACTTC; V: TRBV15; D: .; J: TRBJ2-5; size: many
CDR3: CASSPGLTLQETQYF; DNA: TGCGCCAGCAGCCCGGGACTAACCCTTCAAGAGACCCAGTACTTC; V: TRBV5-1; D: TRBD2; J: TRBJ2-5; size: many
CDR3: CASSLPPRASLGYEQYF; DNA: TGTGCCAGCAGTTTGCCCCCCAGGGCTAGCTTGGGCTACGAGCAGTACTTC; V: TRBV28; D: .; J: TRBJ2-7; size: many
CDR3: CASSTTAEQYF; DNA: TGTGCCAGCAGTACTACAGCCGAGCAGTACTTC; V: TRBV2; D: .; J: TRBJ2-7; size: many
CDR3: CASSLRRALGDEQYF; DNA: TGTGCCAGCAGTTTGAGACGGGCCCTCGGGGACGAGCAGTACTTC; V: TRBV27; D: .; J: TRBJ2-7; size: many
CDR3: CASSLDGGQRYQETQYF; DNA: TGTGCCAGCAGCTTAGATGGGGGACAGAGGTACCAAGAGACCCAGTACTTC; V: TRBV11-2; D: TRBD1; J: TRBJ2-5; size: .
CDR3: CASSRGQNEQYF; DNA: TGTGCCAGCAGCAGGGGACAAAACGAGCAGTACTTC; V: TRBV6-2/TRBV6-3; D: .; J: TRBJ2-7; size: few
CDR3: CASSFGTGGSQPQHF; DNA: TGTGCCAGCAGTTTCGGAACAGGGGGGAGTCAGCCCCAGCATTTT; V: TRBV28; D: TRBD1; J: TRBJ1-5; size: many
CDR3: CATSRRGGGETQYF; DNA: TGTGCCACCAGCAGACGAGGGGGCGGAGAGACCCAGTACTTC; V: TRBV15; D: TRBD1; J: TRBJ2-5; size: many
CDR3: CASSLNVVSYEQYF; DNA: TGTGCCAGCAGTCTTAACGTAGTCTCCTACGAGCAGTACTTC; V: TRBV28; D: .; J: TRBJ2-7; size: many
CDR3: CASGSILAGSQETQYF; DNA: TGTGCTAGTGGTTCAATCCTAGCGGGCAGTCAAGAGACCCAGTACTTC; V: TRBV12-5; D: TRBD2; J: TRBJ2-5; size: many
CDR3: CASSLKAGQRVKSYEQYF; DNA: TGTGCCAGCAGCTTAAAGGCGGGACAGCGGGTGAAGTCCTACGAGCAGTACTTC; V: TRBV11-2; D: .; J: TRBJ2-7; size: .
CDR3: CASRQENYGYTF; DNA: TGTGCCAGCAGACAGGAAAACTATGGCTACACCTTC; V: TRBV28; D: .; J: TRBJ1-2; size: many
CDR3: CASSGPFIEAFF; DNA: TGTGCCAGCAGTGGGCCCTTCATTGAAGCTTTCTTT; V: TRBV28; D: .; J: TRBJ1-1; size: many
CDR3: CASSFTKDQPQHF; DNA: TGTGCCAGCAGTTTTACAAAGGATCAGCCCCAGCATTTT; V: TRBV11-1; D: .; J: TRBJ1-5; size: many
CDR3: CSARSLTRMETQYF; DNA: TGCAGTGCTAGGTCGCTTACGCGCATGGAGACCCAGTACTTC; V: TRBV20-1; D: .; J: TRBJ2-5; size: few